This TCR beta chain was profiled in a study of blood T cell repertoires in COVID-19. Study at large: COVID-19 samples from acute and convalescent phases originated in the United States, Italy and Spain. T cells, B-cell-depleted T cells, or PBMCs supplied cDNA or gDNA.

Germline V gives CDR1 MDHEN, CDR2 SYDVKM. Trimming pared 3 bases from V and 1 base from J, leaving 9 bases between. The CDR3 is 15 residues long. Authors' processing steps: Nucleated cell counts were estimated from reference gene primer amplification. Using immunoSEQ multiplex PCR, the repertoire was profiled, and TCRdb retains in-frame clones only, with some absent. V and J calls and clone size come straight from that table; D and trimming were deduced from the DNA. The sample lists around 83,000 clones, more than 85% occurring once. This chain links TRBV28 with TRBJ2-2; no reliable D call. The sample taken for sequencing was peripheral blood. The TCR comes from a man older than 75 with active or convalescent COVID-19. CDR3 sequence: CASSFTAGNTGELFF. The CDR3 region has the DNA TGTGCCAGCAGTTTTACAGCAGGGAACACCGGGGAGCTGTTTTTT.